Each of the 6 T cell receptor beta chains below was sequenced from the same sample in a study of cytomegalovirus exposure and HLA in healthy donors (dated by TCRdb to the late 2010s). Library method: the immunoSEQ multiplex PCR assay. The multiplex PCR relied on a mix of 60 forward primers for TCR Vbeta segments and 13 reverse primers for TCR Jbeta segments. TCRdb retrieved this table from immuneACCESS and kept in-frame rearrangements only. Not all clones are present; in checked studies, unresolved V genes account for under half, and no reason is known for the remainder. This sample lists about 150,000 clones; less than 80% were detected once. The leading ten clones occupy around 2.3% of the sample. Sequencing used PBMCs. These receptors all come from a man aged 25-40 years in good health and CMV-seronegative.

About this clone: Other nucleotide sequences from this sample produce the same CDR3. The CDR3 is CASSIGSAEAFF. The CDR3 DNA reads TGTGCCAGTAGTATAGGCTCAGCTGAAGCTTTCTTT. The V call is TRBV19, the J call TRBJ1-1; D not certain. There are 12 residues in the CDR3. Germline V gene data show CDR1 as LNHDA and CDR2 as SQIVND (reference sequence). The germline V and J ends were trimmed by 1 base and 6 bases, with 6 bases remaining between them.

CDR3 region: CASSQAKGTGGPWGGYTF. The CDR3 coding sequence is TGTGCCAGCAGCCAAGCGAAGGGGACAGGGGGCCCCTGGGGGGGCTACACCTTC. The rearrangement joins TRBV4-2 to TRBJ1-2, with 12 bases matching TRBD1. This CDR3 has 18 residues. J lost 8 bases, V lost 1 base, and 14 bases had no gene match. The germline V gene encodes CDR1 LGHNA and CDR2 YNFKEQ.

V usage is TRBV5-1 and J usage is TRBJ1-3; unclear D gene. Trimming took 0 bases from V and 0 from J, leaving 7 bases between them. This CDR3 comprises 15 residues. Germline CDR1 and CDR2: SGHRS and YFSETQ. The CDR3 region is CASSLEPSSGNTIYF. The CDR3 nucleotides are TGCGCCAGCAGCTTGGAACCGAGCTCTGGAAACACCATATATTTT.

This CDR3 reads CASSASGQNNEQFF. The CDR3 DNA follows: TGTGCCAGCAGCGCGTCGGGACAGAACAATGAGCAGTTCTTC. V gene TRBV5-8 combines with J gene TRBJ2-1; 7 nucleotides match TRBD1. The germline V gene has CDR1 SGHTS and CDR2 YDEGEE. CDR3 length equals 14 residues. The V and J ends lost 4 bases and 5 bases, in that order; junction bases with no gene match: 6.

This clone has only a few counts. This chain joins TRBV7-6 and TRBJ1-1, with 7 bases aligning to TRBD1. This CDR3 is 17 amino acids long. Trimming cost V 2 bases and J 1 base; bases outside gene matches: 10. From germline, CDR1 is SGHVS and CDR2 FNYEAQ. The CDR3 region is CASSLLVGDSKNTEAFF. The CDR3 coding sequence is TGTGCCAGCAGCTTACTTGTAGGGGACAGTAAGAACACTGAAGCTTTCTTT.

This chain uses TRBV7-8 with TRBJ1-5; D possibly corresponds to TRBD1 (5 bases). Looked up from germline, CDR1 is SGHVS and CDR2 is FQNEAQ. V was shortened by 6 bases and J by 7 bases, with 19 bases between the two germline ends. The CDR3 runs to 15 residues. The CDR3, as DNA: TGTGCCAGCAGTCAACAGGTCGGTTTTAGGCAGCCCCAGCATTTT. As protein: CASSQQVGFRQPQHF. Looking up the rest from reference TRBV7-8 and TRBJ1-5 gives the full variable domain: GAGVSQSPRYKVAKRGQDVALRCDPISGHVSLFWYQQALGQGPEFLTYFQNEAQLDKSGLPSDRFFAERPEGSVSTLKIQRTQQEDSAVYLCASSQQVGFRQPQHFGDGTRLSIL.